This is a list of T cell receptor beta chains from one sample in a study of T cells in Graves' hyperthyroidism and ophthalmopathy. TCRdb re-called the multiplex PCR reads through MiXCR, storing one row per CDR3 protein. There are hundreds of thousands of distinct CDR3 sequences in the sample; 15% to 17% occur only once, and roughly 15% lies in the top ten. Sequencing was carried out using blood. The receptors stem from a woman aged 18-35 years with Graves' hyperthyroidism. CDR3s include the opening cysteine and the closing phenylalanine or tryptophan. The D gene is left open where the match is weak. Rows give clone size only sometimes, using once, few, many, or a class for an expanded clone.

TRBV12-3/TRBV12-4,TRBJ1-1,-,many,TGTGCCAGCAGTTTAGCGTTTGTGAACACTGAAGCTTTCTTT,CASSLAFVNTEAFF
TRBV18,TRBJ2-1,-,few,TGTGCCAGCTCACCACCCCCTTTGATGGCGGCCAGGCAGTTCTTC,CASSPPPLMAARQFF
TRBV12-3/TRBV12-4,TRBJ1-5,-,many,TGTGCCAGCAGTCCCCACCTAGCAGATAGCAATCAGCCCCAGCATTTT,CASSPHLADSNQPQHF
TRBV13,TRBJ2-7,-,few,TGTGCCAGCAGCCCCCCAGTCCCAGCTAACGAGCAGTACTTC,CASSPPVPANEQYF
TRBV6-1,TRBJ2-1,TRBD1,many,TGTGCCAGCAGCCCGGACAGGGACTCCTACAATGAGCAGTTCTTC,CASSPDRDSYNEQFF
TRBV18,TRBJ2-7,TRBD1,few,TGTGCCAGCTCACCTTACAGGGGTGCCGAGCAGTACTTC,CASSPYRGAEQYF
TRBV20-1,TRBJ1-5,-,many,TGCAGTGCTAGTCCTGGGGGGAATCAGCCCCAGCATTTT,CSASPGGNQPQHF
TRBV5-5,TRBJ2-2,-,few,TGTGCCGCTATGGAGGGGAACACCGGGGAGCTGTTTTTT,CAAMEGNTGELFF
TRBV5-1,TRBJ1-1,-,few,TGCGCCAGCAGCTGGGGTCGGGCGGGGGGCAACACTGAAGCTTTCTTT,CASSWGRAGGNTEAFF
TRBV12-3/TRBV12-4,TRBJ1-1,TRBD1,many,TGTGCCAGCGGGATAACAGGGGGCAAGAACACTGAAGCTTTCTTT,CASGITGGKNTEAFF
TRBV2,TRBJ1-1,-,many,TGTGCCAGCAAAGCTCTAGCCTGGGGGAACACTGAAGCTTTCTTT,CASKALAWGNTEAFF
TRBV29-1,TRBJ2-7,-,-,TGCAGCGTTGAAGAGAGCCGGACCTCCTACGAGCAGTACTTC,CSVEESRTSYEQYF
TRBV19,TRBJ1-5,-,-,TGTGCCAGTAGTATAGACGAGGGGACCAATCAGCCCCAGCATTTT,CASSIDEGTNQPQHF
TRBV2,TRBJ2-2,-,many,TGTGCCAGCAGTGTCCCGGCCCGCCCCGAGCGGGAGCTGTTTTTT,CASSVPARPERELFF
TRBV4-2,TRBJ1-1,TRBD1,once,TGTGCCAGCAGCCAAGAGGACAGGGAGGTCGAGTGGGGTACTGAAGCTTTCTTT,CASSQEDREVEWGTEAFF
TRBV20-1,TRBJ2-3,TRBD2,many,TGCAGTGCTAGAGATCCTAGCGGGACCCCGTTTCTGGATACGCAGTATTTT,CSARDPSGTPFLDTQYF
TRBV5-1,TRBJ2-1,-,many,TGCGCCAGCAGCTTGTTCCCCGGCGGCGCCTCCCCGTCGGGTGAGCAGTTCTTC,CASSLFPGGASPSGEQFF
TRBV12-3/TRBV12-4,TRBJ2-7,-,-,TGTGCCAGCAGTTTGGAGGGGGCGGACGAGCAGTACTTC,CASSLEGADEQYF
TRBV24-1,TRBJ1-2,TRBD1,many,TGTGCCACCAGTGATACCGGGACAGGGGCAGCTAACTATGGCTACACCTTC,CATSDTGTGAANYGYTF
TRBV27,TRBJ2-4,-,many,TGTGCCAGCAGTCCCTCAATCGGGGCCAAAAACATTCAGTACTTC,CASSPSIGAKNIQYF
TRBV11-2,TRBJ2-7,-,many,TGTGCCAGCAGCTCCCTGCGGGGCTCCTACGAGCAGTACTTC,CASSSLRGSYEQYF
TRBV5-1,TRBJ1-5,-,many,TGCGCCAGCAGCTTCAATACAGACCCGGGTCAGCCCCAGCATTTT,CASSFNTDPGQPQHF
TRBV10-3,TRBJ1-2,TRBD1,once,TGTGCCATCTTTGACAGGGGAAGTCTCTCATCGGGCTACACCTTC,CAIFDRGSLSSGYTF
TRBV5-1,TRBJ2-4,-,many,TGCGCCAGCAGCTTAACGACAGATAAAAACATTCAGTACTTC,CASSLTTDKNIQYF
TRBV10-3,TRBJ1-5,TRBD1,-,TGTGCCATCAGTGAGGGGGGACAGATTAGCAATCAGCCCCAGCATTTT,CAISEGGQISNQPQHF
TRBV14,TRBJ2-3,TRBD2,-,TGTGCCAGCAGTCTTAGCGGGAGGCGGGAGGATACGCAGTATTTT,CASSLSGRREDTQYF
TRBV4-3,TRBJ2-5,TRBD1,few,TGCGCCAGCAGCCAAGATTTCTCAGGGGGACAAGAGACCCAGTACTTC,CASSQDFSGGQETQYF
TRBV12-5,TRBJ2-1,-,few,TGTGCTAGTGGTTCCACAACCTACAATGAGCAGTTCTTC,CASGSTTYNEQFF
TRBV10-1,TRBJ2-3,-,-,TGCGCCAGCAGGGGTGGAGATACGCAGTATTTT,CASRGGDTQYF
TRBV7-9,TRBJ2-1,TRBD2,few,TGTGCCAGCAGCCGGTGGCTAGCGGGAGGGCCGGCGCATGAGCAGTTCTTC,CASSRWLAGGPAHEQFF
TRBV15,TRBJ1-2,-,few,TGTGCCACCAGCTCAGGGCCAGACCTGGGCTACACCTTC,CATSSGPDLGYTF
TRBV6-2/TRBV6-3,TRBJ2-1,TRBD1,few,TGTGCCAGCAGTAAACCTCCGAAATCGCTAAACAGGGGGGATTACAATGAGCAGTTCTTC,CASSKPPKSLNRGDYNEQFF
TRBV19,TRBJ1-3,-,few,TGTGCCAGTAGTATACTCCATGGAAACACCATATATTTT,CASSILHGNTIYF
TRBV13,TRBJ2-7,-,few,TGTGCCAGCAGCTTTAACACACAGCTTTACGAGCAGTACTTC,CASSFNTQLYEQYF
TRBV2,TRBJ1-5,-,many,TGTGCCAGCAGCATCGACAGCAAGCTTAATCAGCCCCAGCATTTT,CASSIDSKLNQPQHF
TRBV11-2,TRBJ1-1,-,many,TGTGCCAGCAGCTCTCTCCGGGATCGGAACACTGAAGCTTTCTTT,CASSSLRDRNTEAFF
TRBV11-2,TRBJ2-5,TRBD1,many,TGTGCCAGCAGCAAGGGGACAGGGGCCGTACCTGCCCAAGAGACCCAGTACTTC,CASSKGTGAVPAQETQYF
TRBV5-1,TRBJ1-6,TRBD1,-,TGCGCCAGGATTCGCGATGGGGGACAGGGGGTAAATTCACCCCTCCACTTT,CARIRDGGQGVNSPLHF
TRBV3-1,TRBJ1-2,TRBD1,-,TGTGCCAGCAGCCAAGGGGGGACAGCCCAAAGACGCTATGGCTACACCTTC,CASSQGGTAQRRYGYTF
TRBV29-1,TRBJ2-1,-,few,TGCAGCGTTGACCTCGGGTACAATGAGCAGTTCTTC,CSVDLGYNEQFF
TRBV4-3,TRBJ1-4,-,few,TGCGCCAGCAGCCAAGAGGTGATAGGGCGAAATGAAAAACTGTTTTTT,CASSQEVIGRNEKLFF
TRBV4-3,TRBJ1-2,TRBD1,many,TGCGCCAGCAGCCAGGACAGGAGGCCCTATGGCTACACCTTC,CASSQDRRPYGYTF
TRBV28,TRBJ1-5,TRBD1,many,TGTGCCAGCAGTTTATTGTTGGGACAGGGGGCTATGGGCAATCAGCCCCAGCATTTT,CASSLLLGQGAMGNQPQHF
TRBV5-1,TRBJ1-1,-,few,TGCGCCAGCAGCCCGGGTGAGGGGCCTCCTTTCTCGACTGAAGCTTTCTTT,CASSPGEGPPFSTEAFF
TRBV7-9,TRBJ1-1,-,-,TGTGCCAGCAGCTTAGGGCCCAAAGGGACTGAAGCTTTCTTT,CASSLGPKGTEAFF
TRBV2,TRBJ2-1,-,many,TGTGCCAGGGGACTCAGGGGGAACAATGAGCAGTTCTTC,CARGLRGNNEQFF
TRBV6-2/TRBV6-3,TRBJ2-5,-,many,TGTGCCAGCAGTTTGGGGGGCGGTACGGGGACCCAGTACTTC,CASSLGGGTGTQYF
TRBV13,TRBJ1-1,-,-,TGTGCCAGCAGCCCGGAACAGGAGTGGGACACTGAAGCTTTCTTT,CASSPEQEWDTEAFF